This T cell receptor beta chain originates from a study of CD8 T cells in Susac syndrome. TCR beta sequencing was performed on blood CD8+ and CD4+ T cells. An input of about 0.45 to 1 ug of RNA was subjected to reverse transcription using random hexamers. immunoSEQ multiplex PCR amplified TCR beta CDR3 across 54 Vbeta, 13 Jbeta. TCRdb independently ran MiXCR on the immunoSEQ multiplex PCR reads; one entry per CDR3 protein. The table shows 300,000 to 350,000 distinct CDR3 sequences, with 92% occurring only once. This clonotype was seen more than once but under ten times. The antigen remains unidentified. The germline CDR1 and CDR2 sequences are MNHNS and SASEGT. The V end was cut by 7 bases, the J end by 7 bases, with 14 bases between. The CDR3 has 13 residues. Study-level points and caveats: Only a relatively small number of individuals were included in the TCR sequencing and HLA analysis.

J is TRBJ1-5 and V is TRBV6-1, with D unclear. This receptor was obtained from a human donor with multiple sclerosis. Sequencing input: CD4+ T cells from PBMCs. The CDR3 spells CASIPVLGQPQHF. The CDR3 nucleotides are TGTGCCAGCATTCCCGTATTAGGACAGCCCCAGCATTTT.